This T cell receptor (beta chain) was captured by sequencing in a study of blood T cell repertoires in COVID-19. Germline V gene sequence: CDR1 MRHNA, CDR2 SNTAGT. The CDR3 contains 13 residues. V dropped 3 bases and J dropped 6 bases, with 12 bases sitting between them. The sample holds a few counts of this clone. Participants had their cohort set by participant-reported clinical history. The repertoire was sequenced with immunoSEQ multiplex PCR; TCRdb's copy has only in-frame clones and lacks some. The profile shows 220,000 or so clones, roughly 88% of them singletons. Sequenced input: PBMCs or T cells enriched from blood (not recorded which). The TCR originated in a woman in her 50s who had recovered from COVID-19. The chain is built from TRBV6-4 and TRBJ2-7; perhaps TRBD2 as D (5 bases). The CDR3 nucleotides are TGTGCCAGCAGTGAGACCTCCCGGGGCGAGCAGTACTTC. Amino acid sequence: CASSETSRGEQYF.